This T cell receptor beta chain was recovered during a study of early T cells in non-severe SARS-CoV-2 infection. The junction had 7 bases not matched to a gene; V was cut back by 5 bases and J by 0 bases. Per the germline V gene, CDR1 is KGHSH and CDR2 is LQKENI. CDR3 length: 17 residues. Researchers tagged individual cDNA molecules with unique molecular identifiers. Via MiXCR, TCRdb re-called the 5' RACE reads, giving one row per CDR3 protein. Here the sample spans approximately 37,000 distinct CDR3 sequences, 7.5% to 9% being singletons. This clonotype appeared many times. No antigen is known for it. Study-level findings and limits: A preference for anti-spike CD8 responses marked VDJdb matching, which missed private and CD4 specificities.

The sequence was obtained from an adult who was a healthcare worker with PCR-confirmed SARS-CoV-2 infection or an uninfected control (not recorded which). The sample consisted of whole blood, taken at baseline. This chain links TRBV18 with TRBJ2-6, with TRBD1 matching over 7 bases. The CDR3 here is CASSKDRMNSGANVLTF. The CDR3 bases are TGTGCCAGCTCAAAGGACAGGATGAACTCTGGGGCCAACGTCCTGACTTTC.